Listed below are T cell receptor beta chains from one sample, sequenced in a study of control samples from healthy donors and cancer patients. Clones were sequenced by immunoSEQ multiplex PCR, and TCRdb holds only the in-frame ones, with some missing. Of some 140,000 clones in the sample, 94% were seen once. Source material: blood. The origin of the receptors is a middle-aged man in good health. CDR3s include the opening cysteine and the closing phenylalanine or tryptophan. A D gene is named only where the DNA matches it firmly. Size is omitted from some rows. Given values are once, few, many or a class for expanded clones.

D gene,clone size,V gene,CDR3 length,J gene,CDR3 DNA,CDR3 protein
NA,NA,TRBV7-2,16,TRBJ1-1,TGTGCCAGCAGCTTAACTATGCGCTTCCCGAACACTGAAGCTTTCTTT,CASSLTMRFPNTEAFF
NA,NA,TRBV29-1,13,TRBJ2-1,TGCAGCGTTGTGGGGAGCAGTTACAATGAGCAGTTCTTC,CSVVGSSYNEQFF
TRBD1,NA,TRBV7-2,18,TRBJ1-2,TGTGCCAGCAGCTTAGGCGGGACAGGGGAATATAGGTCCTATGGCTACACCTTC,CASSLGGTGEYRSYGYTF
NA,NA,TRBV18,13,TRBJ1-4,TGTGCCAGCTCACTTCGGTCTAATGAAAAACTGTTTTTT,CASSLRSNEKLFF
TRBD1,NA,TRBV5-1,16,TRBJ1-1,TGCGCCAGCAGCGCCCGGCAGGGGACAGGGTACGCTGAAGCTTTCTTT,CASSARQGTGYAEAFF
NA,NA,TRBV5-4,15,TRBJ1-1,TGTGCCAGCAGCGTGCCGTCGCGGGGGAACACTGAAGCTTTCTTT,CASSVPSRGNTEAFF
TRBD2,NA,TRBV6-6,15,TRBJ2-3,TGTGCCAGCAGAGATAGCGGGCCCCGGACAGATACGCAGTATTTT,CASRDSGPRTDTQYF
NA,NA,TRBV19,11,TRBJ2-7,TGTGCCAGTAGTGGGGTAAACGAGCAGTACTTC,CASSGVNEQYF
NA,NA,TRBV5-1,15,TRBJ1-2,TGCGCCAGCAGCTTGGAGGGGTGGGGAACTATTGGCTACACCTTC,CASSLEGWGTIGYTF
NA,NA,TRBV5-4,14,TRBJ1-2,TGTGCCAGCAGCCTGTCGGGGGGGAATAATGGCTACACCTTC,CASSLSGGNNGYTF
NA,NA,TRBV27,14,TRBJ1-6,TGTGCCAGCAGTTTAGGGGGCGGGGGCTCACCCCTCCACTTT,CASSLGGGGSPLHF
NA,NA,TRBV19,16,TRBJ2-2,TGTGCCAGTAGTATTCCAGGGGCGGGGAACACCGGGGAGCTGTTTTTT,CASSIPGAGNTGELFF
NA,NA,TRBV5-1,14,TRBJ1-4,TGCGCCAGCTCTCCAGGGCAGAAAAATGAAAAACTGTTTTTT,CASSPGQKNEKLFF
NA,NA,TRBV7-6,12,TRBJ2-5,TGTGCCAGCAGCCCGTTGGGGGAGACCCAGTACTTC,CASSPLGETQYF
NA,NA,TRBV18,14,TRBJ1-1,TGTGCCAGCTCTCGTACCCAGGGTAACACTGAAGCTTTCTTT,CASSRTQGNTEAFF
NA,NA,TRBV14,13,TRBJ2-7,TGTGCCAGCAGCCAAGATCCGGGGTACGAGCAGTACTTC,CASSQDPGYEQYF
NA,NA,TRBV12-5,14,TRBJ2-3,TGTGCTAGTGGTTTTCCCCTCAGGCCAGATACGCAGTATTTT,CASGFPLRPDTQYF
NA,NA,TRBV9,15,TRBJ2-3,TGTGCCAGCAGGGCTAGCAGCTCTAGCACAGATACGCAGTATTTT,CASRASSSSTDTQYF
NA,NA,TRBV5-1,16,TRBJ2-3,TGCGCCAGCAGCTTCTCGTACAGTCTCCTCACAGATACGCAGTATTTT,CASSFSYSLLTDTQYF
NA,NA,TRBV9,14,TRBJ1-1,TGTGCCAGCAGCGTAGTTCGGGGGGACACTGAAGCTTTCTTT,CASSVVRGDTEAFF
NA,NA,TRBV5-1,14,TRBJ1-1,TGCGCCAGCAGCCCTTGGGGGGGCGGCACTGAAGCTTTCTTT,CASSPWGGGTEAFF
NA,NA,TRBV6-4,16,TRBJ2-3,TGTGCCAGCAGTGACTCGGCGGAACGGAACACAGATACGCAGTATTTT,CASSDSAERNTDTQYF
NA,NA,TRBV13,13,TRBJ1-1,TGTGCCAGCAGCTCACAGGGTCAAGTTGAAGCTTTCTTT,CASSSQGQVEAFF
NA,NA,TRBV6-5,13,TRBJ1-2,TGTGCCAGCACCAGACAGATTAACTATGGCTACACCTTC,CASTRQINYGYTF
NA,NA,TRBV27,13,TRBJ1-1,TGTGCCAGCAGTAACGGTCAGAACACTGAAGCTTTCTTT,CASSNGQNTEAFF
TRBD2,NA,TRBV11-2,15,TRBJ2-7,TGTGCCAGCAGCTTCCGACTAGCGGGGGGCTACGAGCAGTACTTC,CASSFRLAGGYEQYF
NA,NA,TRBV6-2/TRBV6-3,14,TRBJ2-2,TGTGCCAGCAGTTACCAGGGGCCTACCGGGGAGCTGTTTTTT,CASSYQGPTGELFF
NA,NA,TRBV6-5,15,TRBJ2-3,TGTGCCAGCAGCCTATCGGGACGGACCACAGATACGCAGTATTTT,CASSLSGRTTDTQYF
NA,NA,TRBV6-2/TRBV6-3,12,TRBJ2-1,TGTGCCAGCAGTCGCGGGTCAAACCTCCAGTTCTTC,CASSRGSNLQFF
NA,NA,TRBV28,14,TRBJ1-1,TGTGCCAGCAGTCCCGGATGGATGAACACTGAAGCTTTCTTT,CASSPGWMNTEAFF
NA,few,TRBV18,15,TRBJ1-3,TGTGCCAGCTCCGAGGGACGGCTCTCTGGAAACACCATATATTTT,CASSEGRLSGNTIYF
NA,NA,TRBV11-2,14,TRBJ2-1,TGTGCCAGCAGCTTAAGTGGCAACTACAATGAGCAGTTCTTC,CASSLSGNYNEQFF
NA,NA,TRBV21-1,13,TRBJ2-2,TGTGCCAGCAGCACGGCCGTTCCCGGGGAGCTGTTTTTT,CASSTAVPGELFF
NA,NA,TRBV2,18,TRBJ2-2,TGTGCCAGCAGTGATTCTAATATTAGGACGGAATACACCGGGGAGCTGTTTTTT,CASSDSNIRTEYTGELFF
NA,NA,TRBV6-1,15,TRBJ1-5,TGTGCCAGCAGTGAAGTGGGTCTCGACAATCAGCCCCAGCATTTT,CASSEVGLDNQPQHF
NA,NA,TRBV7-9,15,TRBJ1-2,TGTGCCAGCAGCTTATACGCTGGCAGTAACTATGGCTACACCTTC,CASSLYAGSNYGYTF
NA,NA,TRBV5-5,15,TRBJ1-2,TGTGCCAGCAGCATACCCGGGACAAGCTTCTATGGCTACACCTTC,CASSIPGTSFYGYTF
NA,NA,TRBV2,16,TRBJ2-5,TGTGCCAGCAGTGAGGGAAGCGGACTGTACCAAGAGACCCAGTACTTC,CASSEGSGLYQETQYF
TRBD2,NA,TRBV5-1,16,TRBJ2-3,TGCGCCAGCAGCTCGCGGACTAGCCGATACACAGATACGCAGTATTTT,CASSSRTSRYTDTQYF
NA,NA,TRBV5-6,15,TRBJ2-3,TGTGCCAGCAGCTTGGAGGGCAGGGGCACAGATACGCAGTATTTT,CASSLEGRGTDTQYF
NA,NA,TRBV11-2,13,TRBJ1-4,TGTGCCAGCAGCTTAGATCGTGGACAGAGGCTGTTTTTT,CASSLDRGQRLFF
NA,NA,TRBV24-1,17,TRBJ2-6,TGTGCCACCAGTGATTGGGGTTCTCCCTCTGGGGCCAACGTCCTGACTTTC,CATSDWGSPSGANVLTF
NA,NA,TRBV18,13,TRBJ2-2,TGTGTCAGCTCACCAGGAAATGGCGGGGAGCTGTTTTTT,CVSSPGNGGELFF